These T cell receptor beta chains were read from a single sample in a study of cytomegalovirus exposure and HLA in healthy donors. TCRdb's copy holds only in-frame clones and misses some; the assay was immunoSEQ multiplex PCR. The sample lists about 330,000 clones, roughly nine tenths occurring once. Sequenced sample: PBMCs. These TCRs come from a woman in her 30s in good health and CMV-seropositive. The CDR3 runs from the conserved cysteine through the conserved F or W. A D gene is named only where the DNA matches it firmly. Expanded clones get a size class; other rows say once, few or many, or leave the size out.

once	TRBD2	TRBV28	TRBJ2-7	TGTGCCAGCAGAGGGACTAGCGGAACCTACGAGCAGTACTTC	CASRGTSGTYEQYF
.	.	TRBV6-1	TRBJ1-2	TGTGCCAGCAGGAAGGAGGGTTATGGCTACACCTTC	CASRKEGYGYTF
.	TRBD2	TRBV7-6	TRBJ2-1	TGTGCCAGCAGCCCAACCAGCGGGAGATACAATGAGCAGTTCTTC	CASSPTSGRYNEQFF
.	.	TRBV27	TRBJ2-2	TGTGCCAGCACCCGGCAGTCTCCTAACACCGGGGAGCTGTTTTTT	CASTRQSPNTGELFF
.	.	TRBV7-9	TRBJ2-1	TGTGCCAGCACCCCCTCCGACAGAGAGCAGTTCTTC	CASTPSDREQFF
once	.	TRBV4-1	TRBJ2-7	TGCGCCAGCAGCCAAGATGGGCAGGGTGGCTACGAGCAGTACTTC	CASSQDGQGGYEQYF
.	.	TRBV4-3	TRBJ2-1	TGCGCCAGCAGCCAAGATGCTACGTCCTACAATGAGCAGTTCTTC	CASSQDATSYNEQFF
few	.	TRBV7-6	TRBJ2-7	TGTGCCAGCAGCTTAGGGGCGGACCCTGCGGGGGAGCAGTACTTC	CASSLGADPAGEQYF
.	.	TRBV28	TRBJ2-7	TGTGCCAGCAGTTTAAGGGTAGAAGTTAGCTCCTACGAGCAGTACTTC	CASSLRVEVSSYEQYF
few	TRBD1	TRBV5-1	TRBJ2-7	TGCGCCAGCAGCCAGAGACAGGGGAGCTCCTACGAGCAGTACTTC	CASSQRQGSSYEQYF
.	TRBD2	TRBV27	TRBJ2-7	TGTGCCAGCAGCACCGGGGGGTACTCCTACGAGCAGTACTTC	CASSTGGYSYEQYF
.	TRBD1	TRBV7-8	TRBJ1-3	TGTGCCAGCAGTAAAACAGGGGGTGGAAACACCATATATTTT	CASSKTGGGNTIYF
.	.	TRBV6-1	TRBJ1-5	TGTGCCAGCAGTGCACAGGGCGGCCAGCCCCAGCATTTT	CASSAQGGQPQHF
.	.	TRBV5-5	TRBJ2-7	TGTGCCAGCTTCGGGACCGCCACTAGCGAGCAGTACTTC	CASFGTATSEQYF
.	TRBD1	TRBV28	TRBJ1-1	TGTGCCAGCCCTTCCGACAGGGCGGGCACTGAAGCTTTCTTT	CASPSDRAGTEAFF
.	.	TRBV4-3	TRBJ1-2	TGCGCCAGCAGCCAAGGGGCAAGAGACCTCTATGGCTACACCTTC	CASSQGARDLYGYTF
.	.	TRBV7-9	TRBJ2-1	TGTGCCAGCAGCTTATATTACAGATACAATGAGCAGTTCTTC	CASSLYYRYNEQFF
.	.	TRBV19	TRBJ1-2	TGTGCCAGTAGTCCCTATGCCGGCTATGGCTACACCTTC	CASSPYAGYGYTF
.	TRBD2	TRBV4-1	TRBJ2-1	TGCGCCAGTAGACCAGCGGGAGGGTTATACAATGAGCAGTTCTTC	CASRPAGGLYNEQFF
.	.	TRBV5-1	TRBJ1-1	TGCGCCAGCAGCTTCAGGGAGTGGAACACTGAAGCTTTCTTT	CASSFREWNTEAFF
.	.	TRBV4-1	TRBJ2-7	TGCGCCAGCAGCCAAGACCCGGCAGGGCGAACCTACGAGCAGTACTTC	CASSQDPAGRTYEQYF
.	TRBD1	TRBV6-5	TRBJ2-7	TGTGCCAGCAGTTACGGGCCGGGACAGGCCTACGAGCAGTACTTC	CASSYGPGQAYEQYF
.	.	TRBV11-2	TRBJ2-1	TGTGCCAGCAGCTTAGTTGCGATATACAATGAGCAGTTCTTC	CASSLVAIYNEQFF
.	TRBD2	TRBV7-6	TRBJ2-1	TGTGCCAGCAGCCCACTGGGGACTAGCTCCTACAATGAGCAGTTCTTC	CASSPLGTSSYNEQFF
.	.	TRBV5-5	TRBJ1-5	TGTGCCAGCAGCTTGAGGGACAGCAATCAGCCCCAGCATTTT	CASSLRDSNQPQHF
.	TRBD1	TRBV27	TRBJ1-1	TGTGCCAGCAGTTTAATTGCGTTAGGACAGGGACTAAACACTGAAGCTTTCTTT	CASSLIALGQGLNTEAFF
.	.	TRBV27	TRBJ2-3	TGTGCCACCCAGGGGGGGGGCACAGATACGCAGTATTTT	CATQGGGTDTQYF